Included here is one T cell receptor (beta chain) sequence, with context. Its binding antigen is unknown. Base quality data are lacking; no much larger clone is found one base away. The data were taken from a study of shared clonotypes between healthy human individuals (dated by TCRdb to about 2020). Looking at the study overall: The cohort comprised a couple of women and three men aged 18 to 49 years. For each donor, three plates each were used for CD4 naive and CD4 memory, two plates were used for CD8 naive, and one plate was used for CD8 memory. To estimate repertoire size and how much clonotypes are shared between individuals, the study performed deep sequencing of blood TCR repertoires from a few healthy adults. Libraries were prepared and TCR repertoires were sequenced by different laboratories using diverse techniques, in order to increase sequencing depth and limit assay-specific biases. Between about 0.94 and 10 billion PBMCs per donor were obtained by leukapheresis.

CD8 naive samples were CD45RO-negative cells positively selected for CCR7, giving a CD45RA+CCR7+ population that excluded TemRA cells. Donors were healthy HIV-negative adults with no recently reported acute infections or vaccinations. All donors were Caucasian adults living in Nashville, Tennessee, USA. Blood was obtained by leukapheresis, after which PBMCs were separated by Ficoll-Histopaque density gradient centrifugation and cryopreserved in liquid nitrogen vapor phase. Analytical flow cytometry was used to check the purity and quantity of each magnetically sorted T cell population. Each sorted fraction had its genomic DNA isolated and then quantified by UV absorbance on a Nanodrop 2000c. Using the deep immunoSEQ assay, TCR CDR3 regions were amplified from genomic DNA by multiplex PCR. Extracted genomic DNA from each cell subset was spread evenly across all wells of several immunoSEQ 96-well plates, with each plate serving as a replicate. For sorted subsets, 200 to 250 ng of genomic DNA, equivalent to some 30,000 T cell genomes, went into each replicate PCR. The purified libraries were quantified using a Qubit 3.0 fluorometer, sized with a Bioanalyzer 2100, and then quantified again using the KAPA Library Quantification kit. Each immunoSEQ 96-well plate was sequenced on its own single-read 150-cycle Illumina NextSeq 550 flow cell. The authors' analysis ran thus. Because only junctional sequences without quality scores were contained in the immunoSEQ output, filtering matching that applied to full-length reads could not be performed. Sequences were annotated with PyIR, a Python wrapper for IgBLAST v1.9, and V/J genes and CDR3 were assigned using IMGT germline references. Any read was removed if the V/J assignment was weak (E-value above 1e-6), the CDR3 was missing, or the read contained stop codons, out-of-frame junctions, or ambiguous translated residues. A V3J clonotype was defined by an identical inferred V gene, J gene, and CDR3 amino acid sequence. Percentage overlap between repertoires was computed as shared unique clonotypes divided by the size of the smaller repertoire. Richness of each repertoire was evaluated using RTK rarefaction, the Chao1 estimator, and Recon v2.1 estimates of unobserved clonotypes. Generation probabilities for all TCRbeta clonotypes obtained by the gDNA method from a handful of donors were computed using OLGA. Here the immuneACCESS table is served through TCRdb, limited to in-frame sequences with V and J called. Missing clones are a known gap in these copies; in checked studies unresolved V genes cover under half, and the rest lacks a known reason. V and J calls and clone size come straight from that table; D and trimming were deduced from the DNA. The sample table shows about 2.1 million clones, and 93% are seen once. The top ten clonotypes cover about 1.6% of the sample.

The CDR3 sequence holds 18 residues, the cysteine and phenylalanine included. Of all the DNA, just the CDR3 is kept, 54 bases in frame from base 1. The germline V end is reduced by 2 bases and the J end by 4 bases; junction bases left unmatched: 13. From the germline V gene, CDR1 is SGHRS and CDR2 is YFSETQ. Overall results and qualifications from the work: Compared with non-shared clonotypes, clonotypes shared by all four sorted-subset donors had higher generation probabilities. Based on pairwise subsampling, the degree of clonotype sharing among donors was expected to be affected by sequencing depth. Incomplete sequencing was indicated by rarefaction of sorted-subset datasets, despite the large sequencing depth. Because the study included a small number of donors, the genetic and exposure-history diversity represented was limited. Naive subsets generally had larger estimated clonotype richness than memory subsets. Approximately 5% of naive CD4, 3.5% of naive CD8, 2.3% of memory CD4, and around 0.4% of memory CD8 clonotypes were shared across several donors. Sampling was restricted to blood, and TCR repertoires in tissues likely differ from the TCR repertoires found in blood.

Sequencing was performed on naive CD8+ T cells from PBMCs. The cell subset or site label, as the study defines it: CD45RA+CCR7+. The TCR sequence derives from a young man in good health. Some clones in this sample may be carry-over from other donors' samples. The V gene is TRBV5-1 and the J gene is TRBJ1-1; 11 bases in the middle match TRBD1. CDR3 sequence: CASSLDPGQGERGTEAFF. The DNA sequence is TGCGCCAGCAGCTTAGACCCGGGACAGGGGGAACGGGGCACTGAAGCTTTCTTT.